One and the same sample provided the 17 T cell receptor beta chains below, sequenced in a study of shared clonotypes between healthy human individuals (dated by TCRdb to 2018 to 2021). Receptor amplification or capture employed the immunoSEQ multiplex PCR assay. TCRdb's version of the immuneACCESS table is confined to in-frame rearrangements and falls short of the full clone set. An unresolved V gene accounts for under half of the shortfall where checked; the remainder is of unknown origin. Present in this sample are about 500,000 clones, approximately 71% of which were seen just once. Around 11% of the sample is held by the ten biggest clonotypes. Sequenced sample: PBMCs. Every receptor here comes from a woman between 40 and 50 years old in good health. Some clones in this sample may be carry-over from other donors' samples.

V usage is TRBV6-6 and J usage is TRBJ2-7, with TRBD2 matching over 11 bases. The V and J ends lost 6 bases and 6 bases, in that order; junction bases with no gene match: 10. This CDR3 comprises 15 residues. CDR1 is MNHNY and CDR2 is SVGAGI in the germline V gene (reference sequence). The CDR3, as DNA: TGTGCCAGCAGCGAACGACTAGCGGGAAGGAGCGAGCAGTACTTC. Encoded protein: CASSERLAGRSEQYF.

The genes are TRBV28 and TRBJ2-5, with D tentatively TRBD1 (6 bases). The J call may be faulty, since TRBJ2-7 better matches the DNA end. The CDR3 is 14 residues long. Germline assignment: CDR1 MDHEN and CDR2 SYDVKM. The chain's CDR3 is CASCKTGITYEQYF. CDR3 sequence (DNA): TGTGCCAGCTGTAAAACAGGGATAACCTACGAGCAGTACTTC.

The sample holds one count of this clone. This sequence joins TRBV4-1 and TRBJ2-7; 9 positions match TRBD1. The CDR3 totals 13 residues. V lost 6 bases, J lost 3 bases, and 3 bases stayed unmatched. Germline-derived CDR1 and CDR2 are MGHRA and YSYEKL. This CDR3 is CASRGTGNYEQYF. Here the CDR3 DNA reads TGCGCCAGCAGAGGGACAGGGAACTACGAGCAGTACTTC.

This chain joins TRBV11-2 and TRBJ2-2; TRBD2 matches 7 bases. Germline-derived CDR1 and CDR2 are SGHAT and FQNNGV. The CDR3 has 17 amino acids. Trimming removed 4 bases from V and 1 base from J; junction bases left unmatched: 9. CDR3 coding DNA: TGTGCCAGCAGCTCCTCAGCGAGCGGGGAGAACACCGGGGAGCTGTTTTTT. Its translation is CASSSSASGENTGELFF.

V and J are TRBV6-4 and TRBJ2-7; the D gene is possibly TRBD2 (6 bases). The CDR3 extends over 17 amino acids. V lost 2 bases and J lost 2, with 19 bases in between. CDR1 is MRHNA, CDR2 SNTAGT, per germline. The CDR3 bases are TGTGCCAGCAGTGACGCCACCCCTAGCGCCTTAGCCTACGAGCAGTACTTC. Translated, it gives CASSDATPSALAYEQYF.

This chain links TRBV5-1 with TRBJ1-3; D unclear. The germline gives CDR1 SGHRS, CDR2 YFSETQ. The CDR3 has 16 residues. Trimming took 0 bases from V and 4 from J, leaving 14 bases between them. CDR3 DNA: TGCGCCAGCAGCTTGGAATCACCAGCGGGAGGAAACACCATATATTTT. It encodes CASSLESPAGGNTIYF.

The chain joins TRBV9 to TRBJ2-5; D gene uncertain. V gave up 1 base and J gave up 2 bases, with 12 bases separating them. The CDR3 loop spans 15 amino acids. Germline V lookup: CDR1 SGDLS, CDR2 YYNGEE. The CDR3 loop is CASSVLGQVQETQYF. The CDR3 region has the DNA TGTGCCAGCAGCGTATTGGGCCAAGTTCAAGAGACCCAGTACTTC. Full variable domain (outside the CDR3, taken from reference TRBV9 and TRBJ2-5): DSGVTQTPKHLITATGQRVTLRCSPRSGDLSVYWYQQSLDQGLQFLIQYYNGEERAKGNILERFSAQQFPDLHSELNLSSLELGDSALYFCASSVLGQVQETQYFGPGTRLLVL.

This sequence joins TRBV7-2 and TRBJ2-5; 8 positions match TRBD2. The V segment lost 5 bases and the J segment 5 bases; nucleotides outside the gene matches: 7. Germline V gene data show CDR1 as SGHTA and CDR2 as FQGNSA. The length of the CDR3 is 14 residues. CDR3 residues: CASSLSGSIETQYF. CDR3 nucleotide sequence: TGTGCCAGCAGCCTCAGCGGGAGCATCGAGACCCAGTACTTC.

In this sample, this clone turned up once. The chain links TRBV6-5 to TRBJ2-1; D not resolved. CDR3 length equals 14 residues. V was clipped by 0 bases and J by 6 bases, with 9 bases between them. The germline V gene has CDR1 MNHEY and CDR2 SVGAGI. Written as DNA, the CDR3 is TGTGCCAGCAGTTACTCAGGGTTCGGCAATGAGCAGTTCTTC. This gives the protein CASSYSGFGNEQFF.

The chain links TRBV10-2 to TRBJ2-7; 10 positions agree with TRBD1. The CDR3 length is 16 residues. V lost 5 bases, J lost 4 bases, and 11 bases stayed unmatched. The germline V gene has CDR1 WSHSY and CDR2 SAAADI. This CDR3 is CASSLDRDRGDYEQYF. CDR3 DNA: TGCGCCAGCAGTCTGGACCGGGACAGGGGTGATTACGAGCAGTACTTC.

Comment on this clone: A far larger clone differs by one base, so this is likely a read error. The same CDR3 arises from other DNA sequences in this sample as well. The genes are TRBV30 and TRBJ2-2; D might be TRBD1 or TRBD2, each matching 6 bases. Germline CDR1 reads GTSNPN; CDR2 reads SVGIG (reference sequence). CDR3 size: 15 residues. CDR3 DNA: TGTGCTTGGAGGAGTGCAGGGGAGGATACCGGGGAGCTGTTTTTT. It yields the protein CAWRSAGEDTGELFF.

The chain is built from TRBV6-6 and TRBJ2-7, with 9 bases aligning to TRBD1. The J segment lost 0 bases and the V segment lost 6 bases, leaving 6 bases of the junction unmatched. In germline, CDR1 is MNHNY, CDR2 SVGAGI (reference sequence). The CDR3 loop spans 15 amino acids. The CDR3 reads CASSRGQGPSYEQYF. The CDR3 coding sequence is TGTGCCAGCAGCCGGGGACAGGGTCCCTCCTACGAGCAGTACTTC.

Comment on this clone: A far larger clone is one nucleotide away, so this likely arose from a read error. Other DNA sequences in this sample translate to the same CDR3. The rearrangement uses TRBV29-1 and TRBJ2-7, with 8 bases aligning to TRBD1. The CDR3 has 11 residues. Germline values: CDR1 SQVTM, CDR2 ANQGSEA. The V gene end was trimmed by 5 bases and the J gene end by 7 bases; junction bases not matched to a gene: 4. CDR3 amino acids: CSVMTGDEQYF. In DNA form, the CDR3 reads TGCAGCGTTATGACAGGGGATGAGCAGTACTTC.

A word on this clone: This likely stems from a read error, as it lies one base from a far larger clone. The CDR3 spells CASSPRTGKDEKLFF. In DNA form, the CDR3 reads TGTGCCAGCAGTCCACGGACGGGAAAAGATGAAAAACTGTTTTTT. V usage is TRBV28 and J usage is TRBJ1-4; D gene unclear. The ends were cut back, 5 bases at V and 6 bases at J, with 16 bases in the middle. CDR1 and CDR2 (germline): MDHEN, SYDVKM. This CDR3 comprises 15 residues.

This chain joins TRBV29-1 and TRBJ1-1; a weak D match, TRBD1 (5 bases). This CDR3 is built from 13 residues. V lost 0 bases to trimming and J lost 6 bases, with 11 bases between them. The germline CDR1 and CDR2 sequences are SQVTM and ANQGSEA. Here the CDR3 DNA reads TGCAGCGTTGAAGATCGGGGGAGGGCTGAAGCTTTCTTT. It encodes CSVEDRGRAEAFF.

The chain joins TRBV11-2 to TRBJ2-3; TRBD2 aligns across 13 bases. Germline V CDR1 and CDR2: SGHAT, FQNNGV. This CDR3 contains 17 residues. After removal of 2 bases from V and 6 bases from J, the junction contained 8 bases not matched to a gene. This chain's CDR3 is CASSLSGLAGVSDTQYF. The CDR3 nucleotides are TGTGCCAGCAGCTTATCAGGACTAGCGGGAGTTTCGGATACGCAGTATTTT.

This chain uses TRBV4-1 with TRBJ1-2; 8 positions agree with TRBD1. CDR3 length equals 15 residues. V shed 0 bases and J 7 bases; nucleotides not matched to a gene: 7. Looked up from germline, CDR1 is MGHRA and CDR2 is YSYEKL. CDR3 amino acids: CASSQEGGRGRGYTF. In DNA form, the CDR3 reads TGCGCCAGCAGCCAAGAGGGCGGCAGGGGGCGTGGCTACACCTTC.